Reported below is one T cell receptor (beta chain). The sample originates from a study of blood T cell repertoires in COVID-19. In the study overall: Acute and convalescent COVID-19 specimens originated in the United States, Italy and Spain.

As processed by the authors: Estimation of nucleated cell counts relied on the amplification of reference gene primers. Here immunoSEQ multiplex PCR was the method, and the copy in TCRdb shows in-frame clones only, minus some. V and J calls and clone size are those listed in that table; D and trimming were worked out from the DNA. The repertoire has approximately 300,000 clones, 80% to 90% of them found once; the top ten carry roughly 4%. This CDR3 spans 14 amino acids. CDR1 SGHTA and CDR2 FQGTGA come from the germline V gene. Trimming removed 0 bases at V and 3 bases at J, with 8 bases between. Participants came from fewer than 25 US areas, aged roughly 18 to 95 years. Before being deemed recovered, Cohort 3 donors had two negative PCRs, clearance, or symptom resolution.

This clonotype was obtained from a woman aged 25 to 39 who had recovered from COVID-19. The J gene is TRBJ1-2, the V gene TRBV7-3; the D gene is possibly TRBD1 (6 bases). The sequencing sample was made of PBMCs or T cells enriched from blood (not recorded which). The CDR3 sequence is CASSLTGGDYGYTF. The CDR3 DNA sequence: TGTGCCAGCAGCTTAACAGGGGGAGACTATGGCTACACCTTC.